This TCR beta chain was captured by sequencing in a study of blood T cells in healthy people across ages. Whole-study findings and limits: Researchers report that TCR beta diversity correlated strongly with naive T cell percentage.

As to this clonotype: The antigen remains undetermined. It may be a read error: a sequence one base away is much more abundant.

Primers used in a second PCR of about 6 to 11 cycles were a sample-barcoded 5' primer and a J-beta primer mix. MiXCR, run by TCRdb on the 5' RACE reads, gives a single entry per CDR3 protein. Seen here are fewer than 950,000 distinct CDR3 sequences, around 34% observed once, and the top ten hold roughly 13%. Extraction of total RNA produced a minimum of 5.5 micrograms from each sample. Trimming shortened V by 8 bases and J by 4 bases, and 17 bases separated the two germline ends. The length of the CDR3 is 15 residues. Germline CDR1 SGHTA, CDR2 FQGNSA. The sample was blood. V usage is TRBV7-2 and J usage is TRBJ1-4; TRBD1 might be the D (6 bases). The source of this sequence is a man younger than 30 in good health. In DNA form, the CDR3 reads TGTGCCAGCGGCTCCGACAGGATCCGTAATGAAAAACTGTTTTTT. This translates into CASGSDRIRNEKLFF.